Listed below are T cell receptor beta chains from one sample, sequenced in a study of CD8+ T cells in alopecia areata. Only in-frame clones appear in the TCRdb table, and some are missing; sequencing was by immunoSEQ multiplex PCR. The repertoire holds roughly 120,000 clones, with about 50% as singletons. The sequenced sample was CD4+ T cells sorted from blood, obtained at week 4, from a patient treated with tofacitinib. These receptors all come from a human donor with alopecia areata. The CDR3 runs from the conserved cysteine through the conserved F or W. A D gene is named only where the DNA matches it firmly.

D gene | J gene | V gene | CDR3 protein | CDR3 DNA
. | TRBJ1-1 | TRBV29-1 | CSARRGGNTEAFF | TGCAGCGCCCGCCGTGGGGGGAACACTGAAGCTTTCTTT
. | TRBJ2-4 | TRBV2 | CASSEGTSKNIQYF | TGTGCCAGCAGTGAAGGTACCTCGAAAAACATTCAGTACTTC
. | TRBJ1-2 | TRBV30 | CAWARTPQGSHGYTF | TGTGCCTGGGCCCGGACCCCACAGGGTTCTCATGGCTACACCTTC
TRBD1 | TRBJ2-7 | TRBV29-1 | CSALARTGADEQYF | TGCAGCGCCTTGGCGAGGACAGGGGCGGACGAGCAGTACTTC
TRBD1 | TRBJ1-6 | TRBV29-1 | CSVAADRVGNSPLHF | TGCAGCGTTGCAGCGGACAGGGTGGGGAATTCACCCCTCCACTTT
TRBD1 | TRBJ2-7 | TRBV7-9 | CASSFRTGFGEQYF | TGTGCCAGCAGCTTCAGGACAGGGTTTGGCGAGCAGTACTTC
. | TRBJ1-2 | TRBV4-2 | CASSAAGGNGYTF | TGTGCCAGCAGCGCCGCCGGGGGGAATGGCTACACCTTC
. | TRBJ2-2 | TRBV5-1 | CASSFEAANTGELFF | TGCGCCAGCAGCTTCGAAGCGGCGAACACCGGGGAGCTGTTTTTT
TRBD2 | TRBJ2-3 | TRBV5-1 | CASSGGRASADTQYF | TGCGCCAGCAGCGGCGGGAGGGCGAGTGCAGATACGCAGTATTTT
TRBD2 | TRBJ2-2 | TRBV6-5 | CASSSLAGVTGELFF | TGTGCCAGCAGTTCACTAGCGGGGGTGACCGGGGAGCTGTTTTTT
TRBD2 | TRBJ2-3 | TRBV29-1 | CSVIASGRTDTQYF | TGCAGCGTTATAGCTAGCGGGAGGACAGATACGCAGTATTTT